This T cell receptor beta chain was captured in a study of blood T cell repertoires in COVID-19. The length of the CDR3 is 14 residues. Trimming took 2 bases from V and 3 from J, leaving 10 bases between them. Germline lookup yields CDR1 SGHDN and CDR2 FVKESK. As originally analysed: It was from reference gene primer amplification that nucleated cell counts were estimated. Data came from immunoSEQ multiplex PCR; TCRdb stores just in-frame clones and leaves some out. The V and J calls and the clone size are those of that table, but D and trimming were determined from the DNA. The sample carries 120,000 to 150,000 clones, around 84% recorded once.

Sequencing was done on a sample of peripheral blood. This TCR came from a human donor in a cohort sampled during active COVID-19. The chain employs TRBV14 and TRBJ1-1, with a weak D call TRBD1 (6 bases). The chain's CDR3 is CASSQLDRYTEAFF. CDR3 nucleotide sequence: TGTGCCAGCAGCCAACTGGACAGATACACTGAAGCTTTCTTT.